These 27 T cell receptor beta chains share one sample of origin, sequenced in a study of technical replicates of blood from a handful of donors. Sequencing used immunoSEQ multiplex PCR; TCRdb keeps in-frame clones, though not all of them. The sample holds 60,000 to 90,000 clones; roughly 92% are singletons and the top ten take roughly 0.4%. The sample taken for sequencing was T cells isolated from PBMCs. All receptors come from a human donor in good health.

The chain recombines TRBV9 with TRBJ2-7; 7 positions agree with TRBD2. With V trimmed by 6 bases and J by 4 bases, 7 bases remained unmatched. The CDR3 runs 13 residues. Germline V gene data show CDR1 as SGDLS and CDR2 as YYNGEE. The CDR3 reads CASTSSGTYEQYF. The CDR3 nucleotides read TGTGCCAGCACAAGCAGCGGGACTTACGAGCAGTACTTC.

This clone was seen only once. The J gene is TRBJ2-2, the V gene TRBV19; no reliable D call. The germline CDR1 and CDR2 sequences are LNHDA and SQIVND (reference sequence). The CDR3 length is 15 residues. Trimming stripped 5 bases from V and 6 bases from J, with 16 bases between. The chain's CDR3 is CASSELSESSGELFF. CDR3 nucleotides: TGTGCCAGTAGTGAGTTATCCGAGTCATCCGGGGAGCTGTTTTTT.

The V gene is TRBV27, the J gene TRBJ2-7, with TRBD1 matching 10 bases. J gave up 1 base and V 5 bases, and 5 bases lay outside the gene matches. Germline CDR1 is MNHEY and CDR2 is SMNVEV (reference sequence). CDR3 length: 15 residues. The CDR3 nucleotides read TGTGCCAGCAGTCATAGGACAGGGGGTTCCTACGAGCAGTACTTC. It yields the protein CASSHRTGGSYEQYF.

J is TRBJ2-1 and V is TRBV4-2; 7 bases map to TRBD2. Looked up from germline, CDR1 is LGHNA and CDR2 is YNFKEQ. V lost 1 base and J lost 9; bases outside the gene matches: 9. The CDR3 contains 15 residues. CDR3 DNA: TGTGCCAGCAGCCAAGGAGCGGGGCCCGGGAGTGAGCAGTTCTTC. Amino acid sequence: CASSQGAGPGSEQFF.

This clone was observed a single time. This sequence joins TRBV10-3 and TRBJ2-7; tentative D call: TRBD2 (6 bases). The ends were cut back, 3 bases at V and 5 bases at J, with 11 bases in the middle. Germline V gene lookup returns CDR1 ENHRY and CDR2 SYGVKD. The CDR3 runs 13 residues. CDR3 sequence: CAISESEGHEQYF. The CDR3 nucleotides are TGTGCCATCAGTGAATCGGAGGGCCACGAGCAGTACTTC.

The V call is TRBV2, the J call TRBJ2-1; 8 bases are shared with TRBD2. Germline V gives CDR1 SNHLY, CDR2 FYNNEI. This CDR3 region has 14 residues. Trimming cost V 7 bases and J 9 bases; bases outside gene matches: 11. This chain's CDR3 is CASKVGLVSSEQFF. CDR3 sequence (DNA): TGTGCCAGCAAAGTGGGACTAGTGTCTTCTGAGCAGTTCTTC.

The chain links TRBV2 to TRBJ2-3, with D maybe TRBD2 (6 bases). The CDR3 has 14 residues. Germline lookup yields CDR1 SNHLY and CDR2 FYNNEI. Trimming removed 6 bases from V and 1 base from J, with 11 bases in between. This CDR3 reads CASSLASGTDTQYF. CDR3 nucleotides: TGTGCCAGCAGCCTGGCTAGCGGCACAGATACGCAGTATTTT.

This sequence joins TRBV18 and TRBJ1-2; D remains unclear. This CDR3 comprises 13 residues. Germline V lookup: CDR1 KGHSH, CDR2 LQKENI. V lost 6 bases and J lost 3, with 11 bases in between. CDR3 nucleotide sequence: TGTGCCAGCTCTCCGGGAGCCGACTATGGCTACACCTTC. Amino acid sequence: CASSPGADYGYTF.

The CDR3 protein is CATSIRLADYNEQFF. For the CDR3, the DNA is TGTGCCACCAGCATCAGACTAGCGGACTACAATGAGCAGTTCTTC. V and J are TRBV15 and TRBJ2-1; 9 nucleotides match TRBD2. Germline values: CDR1 LNHNV, CDR2 YYDKDF (reference sequence). The J segment lost 3 bases and the V segment lost 4 bases, leaving 4 bases of the junction unmatched. This CDR3 has 15 residues.

This rearrangement joins TRBV29-1 to TRBJ2-5; no firm D call. The V gene's germline CDR1 is SQVTM and CDR2 ANQGSEA. The CDR3 loop spans 13 amino acids. Trimming stripped 2 bases from V and 4 bases from J, with 11 bases between. The CDR3: CSVEIGEGETQYF. The CDR3 DNA is TGCAGCGTTGAAATAGGAGAAGGAGAGACCCAGTACTTC. Full variable domain (remainder filled in from reference TRBV29-1 and TRBJ2-5): SAVISQKPSRDICQRGTSLTIQCQVDSQVTMMFWYRQQPGQSLTLIATANQGSEATYESGFVIDKFPISRPNLTFSTLTVSNMSPEDSSIYLCSVEIGEGETQYFGPGTRLLVL.

The gene calls are TRBV28 and TRBJ2-7; TRBD2 agrees at 9 bases. The CDR3 covers 15 residues. Germline CDR1 and CDR2: MDHEN and SYDVKM. Trimming at V came to 6 bases and at J to 2 bases, leaving 8 bases not matched to a gene. As DNA, the CDR3 is TGTGCCAGCAGACCGGGGACTAGCAAAACCTACGAGCAGTACTTC. It translates to CASRPGTSKTYEQYF.

V usage is TRBV7-9 and J usage is TRBJ1-3; the D gene is possibly TRBD1 (5 bases). The germline V gene encodes CDR1 SEHNR and CDR2 FQNEAQ (reference sequence). CDR3 length equals 18 residues. Trimming cost V 1 base and J 6 bases, with 22 bases left between them. The DNA of the CDR3 is TGTGCCAGCAGCTTAGGTGGAGCGGGGCCTGCAGGCGCAAACACCATATATTTT. It codes for CASSLGGAGPAGANTIYF.

The chain joins TRBV5-1 to TRBJ2-7, with 10 bases that match TRBD2. The germline V gene encodes CDR1 SGHRS and CDR2 YFSETQ. CDR3 size: 15 residues. Trimming cost V 0 bases and J 4 bases; bases outside gene matches: 4. The CDR3 DNA sequence: TGCGCCAGCAGCTTGGTAGGGACTAGCGTTTACGAGCAGTACTTC. Translating gives CASSLVGTSVYEQYF.

This chain uses TRBV11-2 with TRBJ1-1; 9 positions match TRBD1. This CDR3 contains 17 residues. The V gene's germline CDR1 is SGHAT and CDR2 FQNNGV. With 6 bases clipped from V and 0 bases from J, the junction kept 11 bases outside the gene matches. The CDR3 nucleotides read TGTGCCAGCAGAACAAGGACAGGGGATTTTGTGAACACTGAAGCTTTCTTT. This codes for CASRTRTGDFVNTEAFF.

The genes are TRBV11-2 and TRBJ2-1; no firm D call. Germline CDR1 is SGHAT and CDR2 is FQNNGV. Trimming shortened V by 5 bases and J by 7 bases, and 6 bases separated the two germline ends. The CDR3 runs to 11 residues. The CDR3 spells CASSPSNEQFF. CDR3 DNA: TGTGCCAGCAGCCCTAGTAATGAGCAGTTCTTC.

The table lists this clone with a count of one. V gene TRBV19 combines with J gene TRBJ2-7, with 8 bases identical to TRBD2. Germline V gives CDR1 LNHDA, CDR2 SQIVND (reference sequence). Trimming at V came to 3 bases and at J to 2 bases, leaving 3 bases not matched to a gene. CDR3 size: 14 residues. CDR3 nucleotide sequence: TGTGCCAGTAGTATTACAGCGGGAGCCTACGAGCAGTACTTC. It specifies CASSITAGAYEQYF.

The J gene is TRBJ1-5, the V gene TRBV30, with 10 nucleotides matching TRBD1. The V and J ends lost 2 bases and 6 bases, in that order; junction bases with no gene match: 7. The CDR3 spans 15 residues. The germline V gene encodes CDR1 GTSNPN and CDR2 SVGIG (reference sequence). CDR3 sequence reads: CAWSTGQGKFQPQHF. CDR3 coding DNA: TGTGCCTGGAGTACGGGACAGGGGAAGTTTCAGCCCCAGCATTTT.

The chain joins TRBV5-1 to TRBJ1-5; possibly TRBD1 for D (5 bases). Trimming cost V 4 bases and J 4 bases, with 12 bases left between them. The CDR3 sequence is 14 residues long. CDR1 is SGHRS and CDR2 is YFSETQ in the germline V gene. CDR3 region: CASSPGGGNQPQHF. CDR3 sequence (DNA): TGCGCCAGCAGCCCTGGGGGGGGGAATCAGCCCCAGCATTTT.

The chain combines TRBV19 with TRBJ2-7; 7 bases agree with TRBD1. CDR3 length: 14 amino acids. Trimming removed 5 bases from V and 6 bases from J; junction bases left unmatched: 10. The V gene's germline CDR1 is LNHDA and CDR2 SQIVND (reference sequence). DNA for the CDR3: TGTGCCAGTAGTGGACAGGTCGGCCAAGGCGAGCAGTACTTC. As protein: CASSGQVGQGEQYF.

The rearrangement uses TRBV10-2 and TRBJ1-5; D is ambiguous. Germline lookup yields CDR1 WSHSY and CDR2 SAAADI. Trimming stripped 4 bases from V and 9 bases from J, with 16 bases between. This CDR3 has 14 residues. CDR3 in amino acids: CASSADIEGVPQHF. For the CDR3, the DNA is TGCGCCAGCAGTGCAGACATAGAGGGTGTGCCCCAGCATTTT.

This chain links TRBV2 with TRBJ1-5; no firm D call. The CDR3 is 13 amino acids. V was shortened by 5 bases and J by 0 bases, with 5 bases between the two germline ends. Germline CDR1 reads SNHLY; CDR2 reads FYNNEI. The CDR3 nucleotides are TGTGCCAGCAGTTTAATTAGCAATCAGCCCCAGCATTTT. It codes for CASSLISNQPQHF.

V and J are TRBV6-5 and TRBJ1-3; D is perhaps TRBD1 (5 bases). V was cut by 2 bases and J by 0 bases, with 8 bases left in between. The CDR3 sequence is 15 residues long. Germline V gives CDR1 MNHEY, CDR2 SVGAGI. This CDR3 reads CASSYGGSSGNTIYF. CDR3 coding DNA: TGTGCCAGCAGTTACGGGGGGTCCTCTGGAAACACCATATATTTT.

The table lists this clone with a count of one. The chain recombines TRBV28 with TRBJ2-7; tentatively, D is TRBD2 (5 bases). The CDR3 is made up of 13 amino acids. Germline V lookup: CDR1 MDHEN, CDR2 SYDVKM. The ends were cut back, 4 bases at V and 7 bases at J, with 14 bases in the middle. CDR3 DNA sequence: TGTGCCAGCAGTTCTCCCATCTCGGGGGAGCAGTACTTC. Translation gives CASSSPISGEQYF.

This sequence joins TRBV5-1 and TRBJ2-1; maybe TRBD2 (7 bases). Per germline, CDR1 SGHRS and CDR2 YFSETQ. This CDR3 has 16 residues. V dropped 4 bases and J dropped 1 base, with 15 bases sitting between them. The CDR3 spells CASSPRGGESYNEQFF. CDR3 coding DNA: TGCGCCAGCAGCCCGCGCGGGGGCGAATCCTACAATGAGCAGTTCTTC.

The chain is built from TRBV18 and TRBJ1-2, with 7 bases aligning to TRBD1. Germline-derived CDR1 and CDR2 are KGHSH and LQKENI. The junction had 11 bases not matched to a gene; V was cut back by 2 bases and J by 5 bases. This CDR3 is 16 amino acids long. CDR3 in amino acids: CASSPSEQGIVYGYTF. The CDR3 DNA reads as TGTGCCAGCTCACCATCGGAACAGGGGATCGTATATGGCTACACCTTC.

The chain carries TRBV2 and TRBJ1-2; TRBD1 is a possible D gene (6 bases). Deletions cut 7 bases from V and 7 bases from J, with 16 bases between. CDR1 and CDR2 (germline): SNHLY, FYNNEI. There are 13 residues in the CDR3. As DNA, the CDR3 is TGTGCCAGCAAGGTGGCAGGGGCGGTTGGCTACACCTTC. Encoded protein: CASKVAGAVGYTF.

The chain is built from TRBV5-6 and TRBJ2-5, with a tentative D call TRBD2 (5 bases). Between the trimmed V and J ends, which lost 1 base and 7 bases, there was a span of 17 bases. Germline values: CDR1 SGHDT, CDR2 YYEEEE. The CDR3 sequence is 15 residues long. The DNA for the CDR3 is TGTGCCAGCAGCTTGTTGCGGGCTTTGACGGGGACCCAGTACTTC. Its protein product is CASSLLRALTGTQYF.